This paragraph reports one T cell receptor (beta chain). Its antigen specificity is not known. This may stem from a read error, because a much larger clone lies one nucleotide away. These data are taken from a study of response to subunit inactivated influenza vaccine (dated by TCRdb to about 2018). Study-level background: The study used deep quantitative T cell receptor repertoire profiling to track responses to a trivalent subunit inactivated influenza vaccine. General findings and caveats noted by the study authors: It was suggested by the authors that each seasonal influenza vaccination may recruit only a limited number of new T cells.

The library was obtained by RT-PCR. Instrument on record: Illumina HiSeq 2500. In TCRdb, the public reads were trimmed at Q25 with fastp and aligned with MiXCR, with productive beta chains retained. Every CDR3 protein is listed once, alongside the most common genes and DNA of its rows. The sample yields some 570,000 distinct CDR3 sequences; approximately 10% were counted once. The top ten clonotypes cover around 10% of the sample. Including the terminal cysteine and phenylalanine, the CDR3 comprises 15 residues. CDR3 DNA only is kept here, 45 bases in frame from base 1. The germline ends are 19 bases apart after V is trimmed by 3 bases and J by 5 bases. CDR1 DFQATT and CDR2 SNEGSKA were looked up in the germline V gene (reference sequence). This sample also appeared in a second study, on T cells expressing NK-cell markers. As that second paper reports: TCR beta cDNA libraries were prepared using 5'RACE template switching, which introduced a universal primer site and unique molecular identifiers. Three sorted T-cell subsets (CD3+CD56+NKG2C+, CD3+CD56+NKG2C- and CD3+CD56-NKG2C+) from 8 or 9 donors had their TCR beta-chain repertoires profiled. Seven of the eight sequenced donors were HCMV-seropositive and one was HCMV-seronegative. In several experiments an anti-gammadeltaTCR antibody was added to restrict sorting to alphabetaTCR-expressing T cells. For 6 or 7 donors, the dominant CD3+CD56+NKG2C+ clonotypes were among the top 10 CD8+ clonotypes and accounted for roughly 1.0-7.5% of CD8+ T cells. Those dominant clonotypes were again the most abundant among CD3+CD56-NKG2C+ cells in a few donors, at about 25-65%. Whether the expanded NKG2C-expressing T cell clones were specific for HCMV antigens was left unclear. The eight sequenced donors were randomly selected healthy volunteers, three men and five women. HCMV-specific IgG was detected in serum with a commercial ELISA kit to determine HCMV serostatus. Peripheral blood mononuclear cells were isolated from blood by Ficoll density gradient centrifugation. For over five donors, bulk peripheral blood T-cell repertoires were additionally sequenced from unsorted PBMC. cDNA synthesis was primed from the TCR beta constant segment and was followed by two successive PCR amplification steps. Libraries were sequenced as 2 x 150 bp reads on Illumina HiSeq 2000/2500, MiSeq or NextSeq. Reads were demultiplexed and grouped by UMI with MIGEC, and clonotypes were assembled and quantified with MiTCR. To exclude erroneous sequences, any TCR cDNA sequence not supported by at least two reads was discarded. The tcR package was used for downstream repertoire analysis, with clonotypes matched between fractions based on CDR3 nucleotide sequence plus V segment. Antigen specificity was annotated against VDJdb with VDJmatch, allowing one amino acid substitution in CDR3.

The clonotype comes from a man aged 50-59 years who received an inactivated influenza vaccine. Donor details come from another sample of the same person, matched by shared clones. The sample in question was PBMCs from blood, obtained on the day of vaccination. The rearranged chain carries TRBV20-1 and TRBJ2-5, and the D gene may be TRBD2, 7 bases matching. In nucleotides, the sequence is TGCAGTGCTAGGGGACCAGCGGGAACAGGGGAGACCCAGTACTTC. Its protein reads: CSARGPAGTGETQYF.